The 6 T cell receptor beta chains below come from one sample, sequenced in a study of CD8+ T cells in alopecia areata. Treatment noted: oral pan-JAK inhibitor, 5-10 mg twice daily. Following extraction, RNA underwent reverse transcription to cDNA, which served as the sequencing template. The protocol was immunoSEQ multiplex PCR, while the TCRdb copy is restricted to in-frame clones and leaves out a portion. The table shows 180,000 or so clones, with 55% to 75% occurring only once. Sequenced here: CD4+ T cells sorted from blood, sampled at week 24, from a patient treated with tofacitinib. All receptors derive from a human donor with alopecia areata.

The V call is TRBV5-1, the J call TRBJ2-3, with 8 bases that match TRBD2. The CDR3 runs 16 residues. The V and J ends lost 4 bases and 4 bases, in that order; junction bases with no gene match: 11. The germline gives CDR1 SGHRS, CDR2 YFSETQ. The CDR3 DNA reads TGCGCCAGCAGCCGGCGGGGTAGCGGGGTATCAGATACGCAGTATTTT. It specifies CASSRRGSGVSDTQYF.

This clone was observed a few times. The rearrangement uses TRBV5-6 and TRBJ1-2; no clear D gene. The germline gives CDR1 SGHDT, CDR2 YYEEEE. CDR3 size: 12 residues. V dropped 5 bases and J dropped 8 bases, with 13 bases sitting between them. CDR3 nucleotides: TGTGCCAGCAGGTTGAGGCAGCTGGGCTACACCTTC. Amino acid sequence: CASRLRQLGYTF.

The genes are TRBV7-6 and TRBJ1-2; D is perhaps TRBD1 (6 bases). This CDR3 spans 17 amino acids. CDR1 and CDR2 from the germline V gene are SGHVS and FNYEAQ. Trimming cost V 1 base and J 4 bases, with 19 bases left between them. The chain's CDR3 is CASSLVTGPESIYGYTF. As DNA, the CDR3 is TGTGCCAGCAGCTTAGTTACAGGGCCAGAATCCATCTATGGCTACACCTTC.

As for this clone: This same CDR3 is encoded by further DNA sequences in the sample. CDR3: CASSSGPQETQYF. The CDR3 DNA reads TGTGCCAGCTCTAGCGGCCCGCAAGAGACCCAGTACTTC. The chain employs TRBV9 and TRBJ2-5; 7 nucleotides align to TRBD2. Per the germline V gene, CDR1 is SGDLS and CDR2 is YYNGEE. This CDR3 comprises 13 residues. With V trimmed by 7 bases and J by 2 bases, 5 bases remained unmatched.

The chain links TRBV19 to TRBJ2-7; perhaps TRBD1 as D (6 bases). V lost 5 bases and J lost 6, with 14 bases in between. The CDR3 is 13 amino acids. CDR1 is LNHDA and CDR2 is SQIVND in the germline V gene (reference sequence). The CDR3 nucleotides are TGTGCCAGTAGTCGGGCCGGGGACACCGAGCAGTACTTC. Amino acids: CASSRAGDTEQYF.

The chain joins TRBV6-6 to TRBJ2-1; D perhaps matches TRBD2 (7 bases). CDR3 length equals 16 residues. V lost 5 bases and J lost 6, with 20 bases in between. Germline CDR1 is MNHNY and CDR2 is SVGAGI (reference sequence). This CDR3 reads CASSLRLGRGSNEQFF. For the CDR3, the DNA is TGTGCCAGCAGTCTCCGACTAGGGAGGGGGAGCAATGAGCAGTTCTTC.